This T cell receptor beta chain stems from a study of OX40 agonist ivuxolimab in advanced cancers. Study details: Participants averaged approximately 60 years of age (range about 23 to 79) and were approximately 81% male. Prior anti-PD-1, anti-PD-L1 or anti-CTLA-4 therapy did not bar entry, and less than 50% had some.

The CDR3 length is 15 residues. The germline V gene encodes CDR1 LNHDA and CDR2 SQIVND (reference sequence). The junction had 4 bases not matched to a gene; V was cut back by 5 bases and J by 4 bases. Repertoires were generated with immunoSEQ multiplex PCR, while TCRdb's copy carries only in-frame clones and drops some. Of about 87,000 clones detected, about 86% appear once; the ten largest clones hold roughly 1.6%. Individuals having autoimmune disease history or systemic immunosuppression were not enrolled. The sequences come from CD4+ or CD8+ T cells sorted from blood, collected in a trial of the OX40 agonist ivuxolimab. The gene calls are TRBV19 and TRBJ2-7, with 14 positions matching TRBD2. This TCR was sampled from an adult with an advanced solid tumor such as melanoma, head and neck, liver or kidney cancer. This CDR3 is CASSLTSGRGYEQYF. The DNA of the CDR3 is TGTGCCAGTAGTCTGACTAGCGGGAGGGGGTACGAGCAGTACTTC.